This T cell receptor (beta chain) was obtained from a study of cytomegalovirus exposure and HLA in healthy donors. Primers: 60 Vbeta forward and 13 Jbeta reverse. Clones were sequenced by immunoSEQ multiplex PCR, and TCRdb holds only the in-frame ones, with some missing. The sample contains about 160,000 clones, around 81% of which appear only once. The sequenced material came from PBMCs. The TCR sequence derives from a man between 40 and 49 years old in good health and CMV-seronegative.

CDR3 protein: CASSEGGHGTSTDTQYF. The CDR3 DNA reads TGTGCCAGCAGTGAGGGGGGTCACGGTACTAGCACAGATACGCAGTATTTT. The chain couples TRBV2 to TRBJ2-3, with a weak D call TRBD2 (6 bases). The CDR3 contains 17 residues. In germline, CDR1 is SNHLY, CDR2 FYNNEI. V gave up 3 bases and J gave up 0 bases, with 16 bases separating them.